This TCR beta chain was identified during a study of post-analysis software for immune sequencing data. The study's findings and limits: Samples from one preparation batch, clustered by F measure, grouped strongly together. Controls showed significantly higher normalized Chao1 diversity than did multiple sclerosis patients.

Built from TCR beta cDNA, the libraries had unique molecular identifiers in them. Input populations of about 0.9 to 10 million T cells gave rise to hundreds of thousands of cDNA molecules. MiXCR, applied by TCRdb to the PCR reads, yields one record per CDR3 protein. This sample has about 160,000 distinct CDR3 sequences; roughly 35% occur once, and the top ten carry under 30%. Of note for this clonotype: Its antigen is still unknown.

Source: blood, taken after autologous hematopoietic stem cell transplantation. The receptor was derived from a girl between 5 and 17 years old with multiple sclerosis.

The chain's CDR3 is CASSVGTGGTDTQYF. The CDR3 DNA follows: TGTGCCAGCAGCGTGGGGACAGGGGGTACAGATACGCAGTATTTT. This sequence joins TRBV9 and TRBJ2-3, with 11 bases lining up with TRBD1. Trimming cost V 2 bases and J 3 bases; bases outside gene matches: 2. This CDR3 has 15 amino acids. Germline CDR1 SGDLS, CDR2 YYNGEE.